The 4 T cell receptor beta chains below come from one sample, sequenced in a study of T cells expressing NK-cell markers. TCRdb reanalyzed the 5' RACE reads and collapses them to one entry per CDR3 protein, without DNA. The sample totals about 380,000 distinct CDR3 sequences; its top ten clones hold around 5%. Sequenced input: blood T cells: a sorted CD56 or NKG2C T cell subset, CD4+ or CD8+ T cells, or bulk PBMC T cells (not recorded which). Receptors were obtained from a man aged 18-69 years in good health.

The chain has TRBV6-2 or TRBV6-3 and TRBJ2-7. The CDR3 sequence is 13 residues long. The V gene's germline CDR1 is MNHEY and CDR2 SVGEGT. The CDR3 sequence: CAIRRTLTYEQYF.

This chain joins TRBV21-1 and TRBJ2-5. TRBV21-1 is a pseudogene. The CDR3 has 15 amino acids. The chain's CDR3 is CASSKALFTEETQYF.

The chain combines TRBV7-9 with TRBJ1-3; TCRdb designates TRBD1, a call that cannot be tested without DNA. There are 16 residues in the CDR3. CDR1 is SEHNR, CDR2 FQNEAQ, per germline (reference sequence). The CDR3 sequence is CASSLGQPNSGNTIYF.

The chain joins TRBV12-3 or TRBV12-4 to TRBJ1-1; TCRdb lists TRBD1, though no DNA is available to test this call. The CDR3 is 15 residues long. The CDR3 sequence is CASSRTTGVSTEAFF.